A single sample gave rise to the 7 T cell receptor beta chains below, sequenced in a study of T cell changes during pregnancy in multiple sclerosis. Produced via immunoSEQ multiplex PCR; TCRdb's table is partial and in-frame only. The table shows roughly 50,000 clones, with approximately 92% occurring only once. Sequencing used peripheral blood, obtained after pregnancy. The receptor source for this set is a female donor in good health, enrolled as a control in a pregnancy study.

This clone was seen a few times. V is TRBV14 and J is TRBJ1-4; D ambiguous. Trimming left V 1 base short and J 5 bases short, with 14 bases between. CDR1 and CDR2 (germline): SGHDN, FVKESK. This CDR3 region has 16 residues. The CDR3: CASSQVGGTRNEKLFF. Written as DNA, the CDR3 is TGTGCCAGCAGCCAAGTGGGAGGCACGAGAAATGAAAAACTGTTTTTT.

V gene TRBV7-2 combines with J gene TRBJ2-7; TRBD2 aligns across 15 bases. Germline CDR1 is SGHTA and CDR2 is FQGNSA. CDR3 size: 19 residues. The J segment lost 6 bases and the V segment lost 3 bases, leaving 15 bases of the junction unmatched. As DNA, the CDR3 is TGTGCCAGCAGCTTTTGGGACGGGACTAGCGGGAGGACGGATTTCGAGCAGTACTTC. It yields the protein CASSFWDGTSGRTDFEQYF.

This chain uses TRBV30 with TRBJ2-1, with TRBD2 as a possible D gene (5 bases). CDR3 size: 17 residues. Deletions cut 1 base from V and 3 bases from J, with 19 bases between. CDR1 is GTSNPN and CDR2 is SVGIG in the germline V gene (reference sequence). The DNA of the CDR3 is TGTGCCTGGAGTGGCCCTCCGGACTCGCAACTCTACAATGAGCAGTTCTTC. This codes for CAWSGPPDSQLYNEQFF.

The rearrangement joins TRBV4-1 to TRBJ2-7; the D gene is possibly TRBD1 (5 bases). V was shortened by 4 bases and J by 1 base, with 8 bases between the two germline ends. The CDR3 covers 13 residues. CDR1 is MGHRA, CDR2 YSYEKL, per germline. As DNA, the CDR3 is TGCGCCAGCAGCCCTCGACAGTCCTACGAGCAGTACTTC. Its protein is CASSPRQSYEQYF.

The rearrangement links TRBV6-1 to TRBJ2-7; D remains unclear. Trimming cost V 6 bases and J 3 bases, with 12 bases left between them. Germline V CDR1 and CDR2: MNHNS, SASEGT. This CDR3 comprises 13 residues. The CDR3 coding sequence is TGTGCCAGCAGGGAGCCCATCAGCTACGAGCAGTACTTC. It translates to CASREPISYEQYF.

The CDR3 region is CASSEDRGFNQPQHF. CDR3 bases: TGTGCCAGCAGCGAGGACAGGGGCTTCAATCAGCCCCAGCATTTT. The gene calls are TRBV28 and TRBJ1-5; 9 nucleotides agree with TRBD1. V shed 6 bases and J 3 bases; nucleotides not matched to a gene: 6. The CDR3 contains 15 residues. The germline V gene has CDR1 MDHEN and CDR2 SYDVKM. The full variable domain, its missing parts supplied by reference TRBV28 and TRBJ1-5, is DVKVTQSSRYLVKRTGEKVFLECVQDMDHENMFWYRQDPGLGLRLIYFSYDVKMKEKGDIPEGYSVSREKKERFSLILESASTNQTSMYLCASSEDRGFNQPQHFGDGTRLSIL.

The chain uses TRBV28 and TRBJ1-2; 7 bases align to TRBD1. CDR1 is MDHEN, CDR2 SYDVKM, per germline. The CDR3 has 14 residues. Trimming removed 6 bases from V and 0 bases from J; junction bases left unmatched: 4. The DNA for the CDR3 is TGTGCCAGCAGGGCAGGGGGAGCTAACTATGGCTACACCTTC. Translating it yields CASRAGGANYGYTF.